This TCR beta chain was recovered during a study of patients and donors after allogeneic stem cell transplantation. V lost 4 bases, J lost 3 bases, and 16 bases lay in between. There are 14 residues in the CDR3. CDR1 is SQVTM and CDR2 is ANQGSEA in the germline V gene. TCRdb redid the calling of the RT-PCR reads with MiXCR, one entry per CDR3 protein. The sample gives 920,000 or so distinct CDR3 sequences, approximately 19% of which show up once; 5.5% to 6.5% is in the top ten. What was sequenced was blood, either unsorted or a sorted T cell fraction (not recorded which). J is TRBJ2-7 and V is TRBV29-1; tentatively, D is TRBD1 (5 bases). The TCR originated in a human donor who was either an allogeneic HSCT recipient or a stem cell or donor lymphocyte infusion donor (not recorded which). It is not recorded whose cells these are; they may come from a transplant donor. The DNA for the CDR3 is TGCAGCGTTGTTCCAGGAGACAGATACTACGAGCAGTACTTC. Amino acids: CSVVPGDRYYEQYF.